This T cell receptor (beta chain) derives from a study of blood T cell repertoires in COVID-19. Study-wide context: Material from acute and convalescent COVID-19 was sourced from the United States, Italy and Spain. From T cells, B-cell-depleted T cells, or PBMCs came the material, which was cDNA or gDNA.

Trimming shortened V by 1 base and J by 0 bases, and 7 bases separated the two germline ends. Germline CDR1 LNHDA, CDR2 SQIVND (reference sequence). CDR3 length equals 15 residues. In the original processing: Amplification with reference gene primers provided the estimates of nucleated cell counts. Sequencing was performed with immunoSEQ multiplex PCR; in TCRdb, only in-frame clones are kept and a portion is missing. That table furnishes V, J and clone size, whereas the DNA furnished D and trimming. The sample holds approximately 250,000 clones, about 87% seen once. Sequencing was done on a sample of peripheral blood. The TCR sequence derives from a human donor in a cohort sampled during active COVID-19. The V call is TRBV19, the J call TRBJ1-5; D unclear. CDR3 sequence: CASSIAADSNQPQHF. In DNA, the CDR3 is TGTGCCAGTAGTATAGCTGCAGATAGCAATCAGCCCCAGCATTTT.